This TCR beta chain was observed in a study of spatial heterogeneity in lung cancer. Study-level information: The library had UMIs, and each TCR and UMI pair averaged more than ten raw reads.

This clonotype was seen many times. This CDR3 has 15 amino acids. The germline V and J ends were trimmed by 3 bases and 4 bases, with 14 bases remaining between them. Looked up from germline, CDR1 is MDHEN and CDR2 is SYDVKM. Using its own MiXCR run on the 5' RACE reads, TCRdb lists one record per CDR3 protein. Among 90,000 or so distinct CDR3 sequences listed, approximately 8.9% were seen once. Time point specified: sample taken at primary tumor resection. From tumor, nontumor lung or frozen PBMC, whole RNA was taken unsorted for sequencing. Samples came from approximately 65 TRACERx patients with untreated early-stage lung cancer.

The chain has TRBV28 and TRBJ2-3; D is unclear. The source material was PBMCs, sampled at surgery. The source is a male donor with early-stage non-small cell lung cancer. The DNA for the CDR3 is TGTGCCAGCAGTTTGACCCTGAACCAACCAGATACGCAGTATTTT. Translation gives CASSLTLNQPDTQYF.